Sequencing of this T cell receptor (beta chain) was carried out in a study of shared clonotypes between healthy human individuals. Study-level background: Per donor, three plates held CD4 naive cells, three held CD4 memory, two held CD8 naive and one held CD8 memory.

Repertoires were generated with immunoSEQ multiplex PCR, while TCRdb's copy carries only in-frame clones and drops some. Of around 1,000,000 clones listed, approximately 77% are singletons. Findings of the study overall: Generation of non-shared clonotypes was less probable than generation of clonotypes shared by all four donors.

In regard to this clone: Its antigen is currently unknown.

Losses at the gene ends were 2 bases for V and 7 bases for J; bases not matched to a gene: 7. The CDR3 contains 13 residues. From germline, CDR1 is SQVTM and CDR2 ANQGSEA. Naive CD45RA+ and memory CD45RA-negative subsets were split from CD4+ cells. The sample taken for sequencing was memory CD4+ T cells from PBMCs. Subset in this sample: CD45RA-negative fraction. The receptor comes from a man between 18 and 29 years old in good health. Some clones in this sample may be carry-over from other donors' samples. This chain connects TRBV29-1 to TRBJ1-2, with 7 bases aligning to TRBD1. CDR3 DNA sequence: TGCAGCGTTGAACGAGGGGGCGTTAGTGGCTACACCTTC. Protein sequence: CSVERGGVSGYTF. Drawing the rest from reference TRBV29-1 and TRBJ1-2, the complete variable domain is SAVISQKPSRDICQRGTSLTIQCQVDSQVTMMFWYRQQPGQSLTLIATANQGSEATYESGFVIDKFPISRPNLTFSTLTVSNMSPEDSSIYLCSVERGGVSGYTFGSGTRLTVV.